This is a list of T cell receptor beta chains from one sample in a study of PD-1 blockade in mismatch repair-deficient tumors. Measured with immunoSEQ multiplex PCR; TCRdb has only the in-frame clones, and not every one. Altogether about 84,000 clones are present, over 70% being singletons, with the ten largest covering around 2.6%. Specimen: peripheral blood, collected 12 weeks after starting pembrolizumab. The receptors were gathered from an adult with mismatch repair-deficient cancer. The CDR3 runs from the conserved cysteine through the conserved F or W. Some rows mark clone size as missing; the rest say once, few, many or name a class of expanded clone.

cdr3_length	v_call	clone_size	j_call	cdr3_aa
15	TRBV27	.	TRBJ1-1	CASSPIQDLYTEAFF
15	TRBV19	.	TRBJ2-7	CASSLGAGTAYEQYF
14	TRBV19	.	TRBJ1-3	CASSGGTERNTIYF
14	TRBV5-6	once	TRBJ1-2	CASSLRGNRLGYTF
15	TRBV30	.	TRBJ2-6	CASPSGSSGANVLTF
15	TRBV15	.	TRBJ2-7	CATSREGDRNYEQYF
14	TRBV30	once	TRBJ1-5	CAWSSGLRNQPQHF
16	TRBV14	few	TRBJ2-5	CASSQDSANIQETQYF
11	TRBV6-5	.	TRBJ1-2	CASSGQGGYTF
12	TRBV2	few	TRBJ1-2	CASRRSDYGYTF
15	TRBV29-1	few	TRBJ2-2	CSVEKAGANTGELFF
15	TRBV9	.	TRBJ1-3	CASSVVSPSGNTIYF
15	TRBV23-1	.	TRBJ2-2	CASSHRGQGVGELFF
14	TRBV5-1	.	TRBJ2-2	CASSRTGLTGELFF
16	TRBV7-9	.	TRBJ1-3	CASSLVGGLSGNTIYF
13	TRBV7-3	few	TRBJ2-1	CASSLTRDDEQFF
13	TRBV30	.	TRBJ2-2	CAWGLRGTGELFF
15	TRBV10-3	.	TRBJ2-1	CAISEAGRGYNEQFF
16	TRBV7-3	few	TRBJ2-7	CASSLSGAGGSYEQYF
15	TRBV27	.	TRBJ2-1	CASSPALAAYNEQFF
16	TRBV7-6	.	TRBJ2-7	CASSLASRRVTYEQYF
16	TRBV5-4	.	TRBJ2-7	CASSARQGLGSYEQYF
12	TRBV2	.	TRBJ2-7	CAARDRPYEQYF
14	TRBV30	few	TRBJ2-1	CAWLWGAAYNEQFF
13	TRBV30	.	TRBJ2-2	CAWSAGYNRELFF
13	TRBV7-6	.	TRBJ1-2	CASSLATSRGYTF
13	TRBV5-4	.	TRBJ2-7	CASSHSGSYEQYF
14	TRBV7-9	.	TRBJ2-5	CASSRDGRRETQYF
15	TRBV27	.	TRBJ2-7	CASSLSGPTGYEQYF
15	TRBV15	.	TRBJ2-7	CATSRERGSSYEQYF
14	TRBV6-1	.	TRBJ2-5	CASRLAGGLETQYF
14	TRBV18	.	TRBJ2-1	CASSPQTGQNEQFF
15	TRBV19	.	TRBJ1-1	CASSTTGGRNTEAFF
15	TRBV7-2	.	TRBJ2-1	CASSVRAGGPHEQFF
15	TRBV7-3	few	TRBJ2-1	CASSPTTSGRGGQFF
20	TRBV13	.	TRBJ2-3	CASSSGTGGLAGTSTDTQYF
14	TRBV7-9	.	TRBJ2-1	CASSSWTRSNEQFF
15	TRBV9	.	TRBJ2-4	CASSVDPLPSDIQYF
12	TRBV2	.	TRBJ2-4	CASRQGKNIQYF
14	TRBV29-1	once	TRBJ1-1	CSASRGTGNTEAFF
16	TRBV6-1	.	TRBJ2-1	CASSVSGRGVYNEQFF
15	TRBV4-1	.	TRBJ1-2	CASSQTTGGIYGYTF
14	TRBV23-1	.	TRBJ1-5	CASKKRARDQPQHF
15	TRBV11-3	.	TRBJ1-5	CASSPRDRGRQPQHF
14	TRBV30	once	TRBJ2-1	CAWRGLSSYNEQFF
16	TRBV5-1	.	TRBJ2-1	CASSLVPSERGDEQFF
14	TRBV7-9	few	TRBJ2-7	CASSFLGTSGLQYF
13	TRBV30	.	TRBJ2-5	CAWGRQVVETQYF
14	TRBV7-3	.	TRBJ2-1	CASSWTDDHNEQFF
14	TRBV19	.	TRBJ2-7	CASSWASGSYEQYF
15	TRBV7-3	.	TRBJ2-3	CASSSFGQLTDTQYF
15	TRBV7-2	few	TRBJ2-1	CASSLERREMDEQFF
18	TRBV5-1	once	TRBJ2-1	CASSFDPGGRSSYNEQFF
14	TRBV11-2	.	TRBJ2-7	CASSLGQGQYEQYF
12	TRBV11-3	.	TRBJ1-2	CASSLTKYGYTF